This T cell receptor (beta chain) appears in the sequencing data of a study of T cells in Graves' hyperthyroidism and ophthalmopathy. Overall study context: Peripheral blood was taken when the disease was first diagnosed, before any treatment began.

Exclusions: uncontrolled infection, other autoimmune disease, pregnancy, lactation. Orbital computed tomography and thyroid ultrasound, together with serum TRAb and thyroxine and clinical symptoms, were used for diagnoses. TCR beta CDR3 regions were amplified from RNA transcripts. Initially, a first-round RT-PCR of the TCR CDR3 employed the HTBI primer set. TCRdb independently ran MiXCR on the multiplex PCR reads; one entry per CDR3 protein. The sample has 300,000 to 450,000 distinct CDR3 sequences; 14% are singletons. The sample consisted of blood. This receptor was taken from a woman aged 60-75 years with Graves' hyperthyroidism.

This CDR3 reads CSVGQGKNIQYF. The CDR3 DNA sequence: TGCAGCGTTGGCCAGGGCAAAAACATTCAGTACTTC. V usage is TRBV29-1 and J usage is TRBJ2-4; D is possibly TRBD1 (5 bases). The V gene's germline CDR1 is SQVTM and CDR2 ANQGSEA. The V end was cut by 4 bases, the J end by 3 bases, with 7 bases between. The CDR3 contains 12 residues.